The 27 T cell receptor beta chains in this list originate from one sample, sequenced in a study of cytomegalovirus exposure and HLA in healthy donors. The protocol was immunoSEQ multiplex PCR, while the TCRdb copy is restricted to in-frame clones and leaves out a portion. Here the sample spans 130,000 to 150,000 clones, approximately 84% being singletons. Source material: PBMCs. These receptors were obtained from a woman aged 25 to 39 in good health and CMV-seronegative.

This sequence joins TRBV5-1 and TRBJ2-7; 16 positions match TRBD2. Germline CDR1 SGHRS, CDR2 YFSETQ. The CDR3 has 20 residues. V gave up 4 bases and J gave up 0 bases; unmatched junction bases: 13. The CDR3 nucleotides are TGCGCCAGCAGCGCCCGCTCCGGGACTAGCGGGGGGGTAAGCTCCTACGAGCAGTACTTC. Translated: CASSARSGTSGGVSSYEQYF.

CDR3 nucleotides: TGTGCCAGCAGTCCCCGCCGGGATTTCAGCAATCAGCCCCAGCATTTT. Amino acid sequence: CASSPRRDFSNQPQHF. This chain joins TRBV2 and TRBJ1-5; no clear D. The V end was cut by 5 bases, the J end by 1 base, with 15 bases between. The CDR3 contains 16 residues. CDR1 and CDR2 from the germline V gene are SNHLY and FYNNEI.

The V and J genes are TRBV29-1 and TRBJ2-5; maybe TRBD2 (5 bases). CDR1 and CDR2 (germline): SQVTM, ANQGSEA. This CDR3 contains 13 residues. The germline V and J ends were trimmed by 2 bases and 3 bases, with 10 bases remaining between them. CDR3 protein: CSVEPSGKETQYF. The CDR3 coding sequence is TGCAGCGTTGAACCCTCGGGGAAAGAGACCCAGTACTTC.

The CDR3 DNA follows: TGCGCCAGCAGCTTGGTCGTGGGGGGTCAGCCCCAGCATTTT. Translating it yields CASSLVVGGQPQHF. This sequence joins TRBV5-1 and TRBJ1-5, with D possibly being TRBD1 (5 bases). CDR3 length: 14 residues. V lost 0 bases and J 6 bases, leaving 10 bases between the germline ends. Germline CDR1 SGHRS, CDR2 YFSETQ.

The chain joins TRBV5-6 to TRBJ2-5; 7 positions match TRBD2. V shed 4 bases and J 5 bases; nucleotides not matched to a gene: 11. Looked up from germline, CDR1 is SGHDT and CDR2 is YYEEEE. The length of the CDR3 is 15 residues. The CDR3 protein is CASSPSTSMWETQYF. The CDR3 DNA follows: TGTGCCAGCAGCCCATCGACTAGCATGTGGGAGACCCAGTACTTC. Using reference TRBV5-6 and TRBJ2-5 for the parts outside the CDR3, the full variable domain is DAGVTQSPTHLIKTRGQQVTLRCSPKSGHDTVSWYQQALGQGPQFIFQYYEEEERQRGNFPDRFSGHQFPNYSSELNVNALLLGDSALYLCASSPSTSMWETQYFGPGTRLLVL.

The chain combines TRBV6-5 with TRBJ1-2; weak D call: TRBD1 (6 bases). V shed 6 bases and J shed 4 bases, with 15 bases lying between them. From germline, CDR1 is MNHEY and CDR2 SVGAGI. There are 14 residues in the CDR3. CDR3 nucleotide sequence: TGTGCCAGCAGATATCAAAAGGGGGTCTATGGCTACACCTTC. This gives the protein CASRYQKGVYGYTF.

The chain combines TRBV18 with TRBJ1-1; D possibly corresponds to TRBD1 (6 bases). The germline V gene encodes CDR1 KGHSH and CDR2 LQKENI. Trimming took 0 bases from V and 4 from J, leaving 9 bases between them. This CDR3 spans 14 amino acids. In DNA form, the CDR3 reads TGTGCCAGCTCACCACCGGCCAGGGGCACTGAAGCTTTCTTT. Translating gives CASSPPARGTEAFF.

J is TRBJ2-3 and V is TRBV11-2, with TRBD1 identical over 9 bases. CDR1 and CDR2 from the germline V gene are SGHAT and FQNNGV. Losses at the gene ends were 5 bases for V and 4 bases for J; bases not matched to a gene: 7. The CDR3 consists of 15 residues. The CDR3, as DNA: TGTGCCAGCAGCCTAGTTGGGACAGGGTCAGATACGCAGTATTTT. This translates into CASSLVGTGSDTQYF.

DNA of the CDR3: TGTGCTAGTGGTGTTAACTACAATGAGCAGTTCTTC. Translating gives CASGVNYNEQFF. This chain uses TRBV12-5 with TRBJ2-1; D is unresolved. From germline, CDR1 is LGHNT and CDR2 FRNRAP. The germline V and J ends were trimmed by 5 bases and 3 bases, with 5 bases remaining between them. The CDR3 covers 12 residues.

CDR3 protein: CASTRGGLTGINEQFF. In DNA form, the CDR3 reads TGTGCCAGCACCCGGGGCGGGCTCACAGGGATCAATGAGCAGTTCTTC. V gene TRBV7-6 combines with J gene TRBJ2-1, with D perhaps TRBD1 (6 bases). The V gene lost 7 bases and the J gene lost 6 bases, with 22 bases spanning the gap. Germline-derived CDR1 and CDR2 are SGHVS and FNYEAQ. This CDR3 has 16 residues.

The chain has TRBV5-8 and TRBJ2-1, with D perhaps TRBD2 (6 bases). V lost 6 bases and J lost 8, with 21 bases in between. Germline V gene data show CDR1 as SGHTS and CDR2 as YDEGEE. CDR3 size: 15 residues. CDR3 bases: TGTGCCAGCACCACCCCGGGGGAGATTCGGTATGAGCAGTTCTTC. Its translation: CASTTPGEIRYEQFF. The variable domain in full, with the rest retrieved from reference TRBV5-8 and TRBJ2-1, is EAGVTQSPTHLIKTRGQQATLRCSPISGHTSVYWYQQALGLGLQFLLWYDEGEERNRGNFPPRFSGRQFPNYSSELNVNALELEDSALYLCASTTPGEIRYEQFFGPGTRLTVL.

The V and J genes are TRBV11-1 and TRBJ2-7; D is undetermined. Germline V lookup: CDR1 SGHAT, CDR2 FQDESV (reference sequence). This CDR3 region has 11 residues. Trimming took off 2 bases at V and 9 bases at J, with 8 bases between the two ends. In DNA form, the CDR3 reads TGTGCCAGCAGCTTATCTGGGCTGCAGTACTTC. Its protein is CASSLSGLQYF. Full variable domain (remainder filled in from reference TRBV11-1 and TRBJ2-7): EAEVAQSPRYKITEKSQAVAFWCDPISGHATLYWYRQILGQGPELLVQFQDESVVDDSQLPKDRFSAERLKGVDSTLKIQPAELGDSAMYLCASSLSGLQYFGPGTRLTVT.

This chain joins TRBV4-2 and TRBJ1-2; TRBD1 aligns across 10 bases. V dropped 0 bases and J dropped 6; count of bases not matched to a gene: 7. Germline CDR1 reads LGHNA; CDR2 reads YNFKEQ. The CDR3 length is 16 residues. CDR3 amino acids: CASSQEPRQGADGYTF. CDR3 nucleotide sequence: TGTGCCAGCAGCCAAGAACCCCGACAGGGGGCGGATGGCTACACCTTC.

The CDR3 protein is CASSQPRPGQGADPYGYTF. As DNA, the CDR3 is TGTGCCAGCAGCCAACCAAGACCGGGACAGGGGGCCGACCCCTATGGCTACACCTTC. The gene calls are TRBV4-2 and TRBJ1-2; 12 bases are a match to TRBD1. Germline lookup yields CDR1 LGHNA and CDR2 YNFKEQ. The length of the CDR3 is 19 residues. V lost 2 bases and J lost 4; bases outside the gene matches: 14.

This chain links TRBV5-1 with TRBJ2-5; TRBD1 matches 8 bases. V gave up 0 bases and J gave up 5 bases; unmatched junction bases: 0. The CDR3 has 13 amino acids. Germline V gene lookup returns CDR1 SGHRS and CDR2 YFSETQ. The CDR3 bases are TGCGCCAGCAGCTTGGGACAGGGGGAGACCCAGTACTTC. It is translated as CASSLGQGETQYF.

The chain links TRBV9 to TRBJ1-2, with D tentatively TRBD1 (6 bases). The CDR3 spans 16 residues. Germline CDR1 SGDLS, CDR2 YYNGEE. V shed 0 bases and J shed 2 bases, with 14 bases lying between them. CDR3 protein: CASSVVRGALNYGYTF. In DNA, the CDR3 is TGTGCCAGCAGCGTAGTGCGGGGGGCACTGAACTATGGCTACACCTTC. Using reference TRBV9 and TRBJ1-2 for the parts outside the CDR3, the full variable domain is DSGVTQTPKHLITATGQRVTLRCSPRSGDLSVYWYQQSLDQGLQFLIQYYNGEERAKGNILERFSAQQFPDLHSELNLSSLELGDSALYFCASSVVRGALNYGYTFGSGTRLTVV.

V usage is TRBV27 and J usage is TRBJ2-5; the match to TRBD1 covers 9 bases. The CDR3 is made up of 15 amino acids. The germline V gene has CDR1 MNHEY and CDR2 SMNVEV (reference sequence). The J segment lost 7 bases and the V segment lost 2 bases, leaving 8 bases of the junction unmatched. For the CDR3, the DNA is TGTGCCAGCAGTTTAGGACAGGGGAGGGGGGGGACCCAGTACTTC. Its protein is CASSLGQGRGGTQYF.

V gene TRBV10-3 combines with J gene TRBJ1-5; the match to TRBD1 covers 10 bases. Unmatched junction bases numbered 6, after V lost 3 bases and J lost 7 bases. CDR1 and CDR2 (germline): ENHRY, SYGVKD. This CDR3 region has 15 residues. The CDR3 protein is CAISDPTGGRQPQHF. CDR3 nucleotide sequence: TGTGCCATCAGTGACCCGACAGGGGGCCGGCAGCCCCAGCATTTT.

The chain combines TRBV7-2 with TRBJ1-2; possible D gene TRBD1, 5 bases. V lost 0 bases and J lost 4, with 9 bases in between. The length of the CDR3 is 14 residues. The germline CDR1 and CDR2 sequences are SGHTA and FQGNSA. The CDR3 DNA is TGTGCCAGCAGCTTAGCGGGGGAGGCCTATGGCTACACCTTC. It yields the protein CASSLAGEAYGYTF.

CDR3 sequence reads: CASSSGTGIAEQYF. CDR3 nucleotides: TGTGCCAGCAGCTCCGGGACAGGGATCGCCGAGCAGTACTTC. The genes are TRBV5-6 and TRBJ2-7; 9 nucleotides line up with TRBD1. This CDR3 has 14 amino acids. J gave up 6 bases and V 3 bases, and 7 bases lay outside the gene matches. CDR1 and CDR2 (germline): SGHDT, YYEEEE.

The V call is TRBV5-1, the J call TRBJ2-5; D is perhaps TRBD1 (5 bases). Between the trimmed V and J ends, which lost 6 bases and 5 bases, there was a span of 14 bases. In germline, CDR1 is SGHRS, CDR2 YFSETQ. This CDR3 region has 13 residues. The CDR3 reads CASTTQGGETQYF. CDR3 bases: TGCGCCAGCACCACGCAGGGTGGGGAGACCCAGTACTTC.

V usage is TRBV18 and J usage is TRBJ2-3; the D is unclear. The CDR3 is 13 residues long. CDR1 KGHSH and CDR2 LQKENI come from the germline V gene. V lost 3 bases and J lost 5, with 9 bases in between. CDR3 nucleotide sequence: TGTGCCAGCTCACCCAGTTTGCTAGATACGCAGTATTTT. As protein: CASSPSLLDTQYF.

This clone was seen repeatedly, ten times or more. This CDR3 is also generated by other DNA sequences in the sample. The rearrangement uses TRBV28 and TRBJ1-5; D not certain. CDR1 is MDHEN, CDR2 SYDVKM, per germline. CDR3 length: 13 residues. V lost 6 bases, J lost 0 bases, and 6 bases lay in between. CDR3 in amino acids: CASSPDSNQPQHF. CDR3 nucleotides: TGTGCCAGCAGCCCAGATAGCAATCAGCCCCAGCATTTT.

This clone has only a few counts. The V call is TRBV7-2, the J call TRBJ2-7; TRBD2 aligns across 10 bases. This CDR3 region has 15 residues. The germline V gene encodes CDR1 SGHTA and CDR2 FQGNSA. V shed 5 bases, J shed 0 bases, and the junction held 4 bases outside the gene matches. CDR3: CASSPSGGASYEQYF. CDR3 nucleotide sequence: TGTGCCAGCAGCCCCAGCGGGGGGGCCTCCTACGAGCAGTACTTC.

The CDR3 nucleotides are TGTGCCAGCAGCTCGCAAGGAGAGGGAGCTGGGGGCTACACCTTC. Encoded protein: CASSSQGEGAGGYTF. The gene calls are TRBV7-2 and TRBJ1-2, with D hard to call. V gave up 4 bases and J gave up 8 bases, with 20 bases separating them. Germline lookup yields CDR1 SGHTA and CDR2 FQGNSA. The CDR3 covers 15 residues.

V gene TRBV5-1 combines with J gene TRBJ2-5; 7 nucleotides match TRBD1. In germline, CDR1 is SGHRS, CDR2 YFSETQ. V lost 4 bases, J lost 7 bases, and 10 bases stayed unmatched. This CDR3 is built from 14 residues. CDR3 in amino acids: CASSIQGQPVTQYF. The CDR3 DNA follows: TGCGCCAGCAGCATACAGGGACAGCCAGTGACCCAGTACTTC.

The gene calls are TRBV5-1 and TRBJ1-5; TRBD1 agrees at 11 bases. J gave up 12 bases and V 0 bases, and 5 bases lay outside the gene matches. Germline CDR1 SGHRS, CDR2 YFSETQ. The CDR3 contains 14 residues. This CDR3 is CASSLAGGQGVQHF. The DNA of the CDR3 is TGCGCCAGCAGCTTGGCCGGGGGACAGGGGGTCCAGCATTTT.